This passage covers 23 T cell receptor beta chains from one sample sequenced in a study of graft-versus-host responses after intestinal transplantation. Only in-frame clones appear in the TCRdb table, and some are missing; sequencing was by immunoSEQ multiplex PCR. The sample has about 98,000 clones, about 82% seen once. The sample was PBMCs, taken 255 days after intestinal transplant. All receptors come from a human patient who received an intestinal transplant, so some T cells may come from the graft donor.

CDR3 in amino acids: CASSRSNRLPGVRYGYTF. The CDR3, as DNA: TGCGCCAGCAGCCGTTCGAACAGGCTCCCCGGGGTCCGCTATGGCTACACCTTC. The chain recombines TRBV4-1 with TRBJ1-2; weak D call: TRBD1 (5 bases). The CDR3 runs 18 residues. Germline loops: CDR1 MGHRA, CDR2 YSYEKL. V lost 4 bases to trimming and J lost 4 bases, with 25 bases between them.

This CDR3 reads CASSFDGFSNQPQHF. The CDR3 DNA follows: TGTGCCAGCAGCTTCGACGGATTTAGCAATCAGCCCCAGCATTTT. The rearrangement links TRBV28 to TRBJ1-5, with D unclear. Germline V gene sequence: CDR1 MDHEN, CDR2 SYDVKM. The V end was cut by 6 bases, the J end by 0 bases, with 12 bases between. This CDR3 is 15 amino acids long.

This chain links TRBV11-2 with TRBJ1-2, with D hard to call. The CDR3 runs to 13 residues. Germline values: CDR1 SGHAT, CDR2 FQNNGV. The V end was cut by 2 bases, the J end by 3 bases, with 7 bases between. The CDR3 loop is CASSLQNHYGYTF. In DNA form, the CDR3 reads TGTGCCAGCAGCTTACAGAACCACTATGGCTACACCTTC. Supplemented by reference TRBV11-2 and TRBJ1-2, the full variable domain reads EAGVAQSPRYKIIEKRQSVAFWCNPISGHATLYWYQQILGQGPKLLIQFQNNGVVDDSQLPKDRFSAERLKGVDSTLKIQPAKLEDSAVYLCASSLQNHYGYTFGSGTRLTVV.

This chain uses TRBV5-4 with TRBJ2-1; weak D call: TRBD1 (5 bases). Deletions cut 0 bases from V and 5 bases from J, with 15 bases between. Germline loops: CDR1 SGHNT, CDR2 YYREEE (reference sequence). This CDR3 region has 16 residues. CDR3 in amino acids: CASSLVLRQSDNEQFF. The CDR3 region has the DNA TGTGCCAGCAGCTTGGTCCTCAGACAGAGCGACAATGAGCAGTTCTTC.

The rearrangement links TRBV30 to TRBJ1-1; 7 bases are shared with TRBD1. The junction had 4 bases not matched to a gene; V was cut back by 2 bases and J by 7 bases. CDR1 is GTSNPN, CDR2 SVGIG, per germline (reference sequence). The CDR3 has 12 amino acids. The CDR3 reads CAWSLQGGEAFF. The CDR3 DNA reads TGTGCCTGGAGTCTGCAGGGGGGTGAAGCTTTCTTT.

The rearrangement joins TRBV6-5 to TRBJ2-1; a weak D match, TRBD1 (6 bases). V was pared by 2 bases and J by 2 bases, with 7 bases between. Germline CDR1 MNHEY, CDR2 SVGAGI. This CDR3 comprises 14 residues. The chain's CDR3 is CASSYEGAYNEQFF. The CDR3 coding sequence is TGTGCCAGCAGTTACGAGGGGGCCTACAATGAGCAGTTCTTC.

In DNA form, the CDR3 reads TGCAGCGTTATTGTAGAACCCGCTAAGGATGGCTACACCTTC. It translates to CSVIVEPAKDGYTF. V gene TRBV29-1 combines with J gene TRBJ1-2; unclear D gene. The ends were cut back, 5 bases at V and 6 bases at J, with 19 bases in the middle. The CDR3 runs 14 residues. Per the germline V gene, CDR1 is SQVTM and CDR2 is ANQGSEA.

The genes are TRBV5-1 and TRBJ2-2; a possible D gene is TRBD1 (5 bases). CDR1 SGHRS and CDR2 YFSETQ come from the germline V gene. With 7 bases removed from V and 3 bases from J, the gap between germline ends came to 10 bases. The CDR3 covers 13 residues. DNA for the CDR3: TGCGCCAGCTCCCTCAGGGACACCGGGGAGCTGTTTTTT. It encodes CASSLRDTGELFF. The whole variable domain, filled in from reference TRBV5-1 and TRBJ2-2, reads KAGVTQTPRYLIKTRGQQVTLSCSPISGHRSVSWYQQTPGQGLQFLFEYFSETQRNKGNFPGRFSGRQFSNSRSEMNVSTLELGDSALYLCASSLRDTGELFFGEGSRLTVL.

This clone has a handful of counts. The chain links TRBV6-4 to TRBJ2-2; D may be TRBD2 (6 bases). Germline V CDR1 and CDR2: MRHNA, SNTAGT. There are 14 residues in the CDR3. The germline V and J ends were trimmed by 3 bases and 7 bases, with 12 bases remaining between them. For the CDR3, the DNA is TGTGCCAGCAGTGAGACTGGAGGGAGCGGGGAGCTGTTTTTT. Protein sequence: CASSETGGSGELFF.

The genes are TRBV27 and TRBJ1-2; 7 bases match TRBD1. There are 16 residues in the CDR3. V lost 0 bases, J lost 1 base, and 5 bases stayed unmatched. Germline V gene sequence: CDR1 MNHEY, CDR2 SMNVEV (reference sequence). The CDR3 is CASSLSWQGDNYGYTF. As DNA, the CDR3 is TGTGCCAGCAGTTTATCGTGGCAGGGGGATAACTATGGCTACACCTTC.

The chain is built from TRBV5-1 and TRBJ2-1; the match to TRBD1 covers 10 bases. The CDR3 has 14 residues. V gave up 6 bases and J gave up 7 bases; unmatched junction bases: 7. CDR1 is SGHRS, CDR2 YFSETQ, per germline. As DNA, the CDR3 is TGCGCCAGCACCCCGGGACAGGGGAGGAATGAGCAGTTCTTC. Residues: CASTPGQGRNEQFF.

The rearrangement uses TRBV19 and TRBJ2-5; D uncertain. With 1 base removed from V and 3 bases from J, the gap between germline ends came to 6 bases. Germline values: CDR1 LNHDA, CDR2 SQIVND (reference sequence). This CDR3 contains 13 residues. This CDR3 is CASSIAREETQYF. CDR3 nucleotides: TGTGCCAGTAGTATAGCACGGGAAGAGACCCAGTACTTC.

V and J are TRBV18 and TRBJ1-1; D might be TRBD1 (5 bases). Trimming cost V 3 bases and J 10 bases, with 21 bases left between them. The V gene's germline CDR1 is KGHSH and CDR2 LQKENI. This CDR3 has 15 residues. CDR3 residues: CASSPLQGAGTPAFF. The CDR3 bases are TGTGCCAGCTCACCGTTGCAAGGGGCCGGGACCCCAGCTTTCTTT.

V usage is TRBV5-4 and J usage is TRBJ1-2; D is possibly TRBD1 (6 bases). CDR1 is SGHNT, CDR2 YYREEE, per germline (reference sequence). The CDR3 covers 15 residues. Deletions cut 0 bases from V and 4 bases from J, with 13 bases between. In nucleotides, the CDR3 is TGTGCCAGCAGCTTGGAAATTGGGACAATCTATGGCTACACCTTC. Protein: CASSLEIGTIYGYTF.

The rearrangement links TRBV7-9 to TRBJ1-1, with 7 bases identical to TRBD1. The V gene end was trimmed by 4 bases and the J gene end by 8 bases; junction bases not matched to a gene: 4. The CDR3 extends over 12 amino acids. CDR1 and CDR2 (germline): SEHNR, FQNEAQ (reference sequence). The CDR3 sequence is CASSYGDSEAFF. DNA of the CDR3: TGTGCCAGCAGCTATGGGGACAGCGAAGCTTTCTTT.

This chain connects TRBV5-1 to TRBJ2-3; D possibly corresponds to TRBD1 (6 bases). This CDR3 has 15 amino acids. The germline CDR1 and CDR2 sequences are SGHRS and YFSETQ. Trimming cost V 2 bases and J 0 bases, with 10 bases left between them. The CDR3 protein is CASSFHRESTDTQYF. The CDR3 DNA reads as TGCGCCAGCAGCTTTCACAGGGAGAGCACAGATACGCAGTATTTT.

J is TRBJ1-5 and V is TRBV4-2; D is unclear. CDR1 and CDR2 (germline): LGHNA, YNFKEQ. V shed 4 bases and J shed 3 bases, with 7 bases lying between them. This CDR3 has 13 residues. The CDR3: CASSPQDNQPQHF. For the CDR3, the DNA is TGTGCCAGCAGCCCGCAGGACAATCAGCCCCAGCATTTT.

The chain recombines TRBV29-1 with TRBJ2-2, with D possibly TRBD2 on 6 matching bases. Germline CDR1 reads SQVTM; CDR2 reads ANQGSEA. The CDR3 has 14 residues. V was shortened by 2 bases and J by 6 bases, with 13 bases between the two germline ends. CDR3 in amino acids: CSVESQGGPGELFF. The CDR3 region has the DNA TGCAGCGTTGAAAGTCAGGGAGGTCCCGGGGAGCTGTTTTTT.

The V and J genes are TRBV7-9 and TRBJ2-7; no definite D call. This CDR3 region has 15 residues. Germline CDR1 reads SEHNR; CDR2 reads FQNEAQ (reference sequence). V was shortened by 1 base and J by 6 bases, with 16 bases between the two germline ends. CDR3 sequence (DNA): TGTGCCAGCAGCTTAGTGGTCGGTGGGGTTCTCGAGCAGTACGTC. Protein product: CASSLVVGGVLEQYV.

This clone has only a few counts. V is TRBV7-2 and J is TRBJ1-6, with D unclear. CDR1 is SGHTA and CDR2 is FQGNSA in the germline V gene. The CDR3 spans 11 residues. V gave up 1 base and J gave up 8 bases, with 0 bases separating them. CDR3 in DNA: TGTGCCAGCAGCTTAGATTCACCCCTCCACTTT. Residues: CASSLDSPLHF.

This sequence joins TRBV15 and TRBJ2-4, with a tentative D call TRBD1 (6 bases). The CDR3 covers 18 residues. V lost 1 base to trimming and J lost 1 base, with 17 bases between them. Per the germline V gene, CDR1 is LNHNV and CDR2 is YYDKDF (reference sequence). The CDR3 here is CATSRASAGEFAKNIQYF. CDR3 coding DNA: TGTGCCACCAGCAGAGCCAGCGCAGGGGAGTTTGCCAAAAACATTCAGTACTTC.

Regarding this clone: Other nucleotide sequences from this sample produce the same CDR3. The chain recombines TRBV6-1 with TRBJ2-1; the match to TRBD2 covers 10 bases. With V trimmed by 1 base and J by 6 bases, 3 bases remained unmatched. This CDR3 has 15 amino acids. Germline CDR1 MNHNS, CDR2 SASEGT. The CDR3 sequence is CASSEEAGGPNEQFF. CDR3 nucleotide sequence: TGTGCCAGCAGTGAAGAAGCGGGAGGGCCCAATGAGCAGTTCTTC.

The CDR3 DNA reads TGTGCCAGCAGTTACTCGCAACTATCGAATCAGTACTTC. It yields the protein CASSYSQLSNQYF. V gene TRBV6-5 combines with J gene TRBJ2-4; D remains unclear. CDR1 MNHEY and CDR2 SVGAGI come from the germline V gene. This CDR3 comprises 13 residues. Trimming pared 0 bases from V and 12 bases from J, leaving 12 bases between.